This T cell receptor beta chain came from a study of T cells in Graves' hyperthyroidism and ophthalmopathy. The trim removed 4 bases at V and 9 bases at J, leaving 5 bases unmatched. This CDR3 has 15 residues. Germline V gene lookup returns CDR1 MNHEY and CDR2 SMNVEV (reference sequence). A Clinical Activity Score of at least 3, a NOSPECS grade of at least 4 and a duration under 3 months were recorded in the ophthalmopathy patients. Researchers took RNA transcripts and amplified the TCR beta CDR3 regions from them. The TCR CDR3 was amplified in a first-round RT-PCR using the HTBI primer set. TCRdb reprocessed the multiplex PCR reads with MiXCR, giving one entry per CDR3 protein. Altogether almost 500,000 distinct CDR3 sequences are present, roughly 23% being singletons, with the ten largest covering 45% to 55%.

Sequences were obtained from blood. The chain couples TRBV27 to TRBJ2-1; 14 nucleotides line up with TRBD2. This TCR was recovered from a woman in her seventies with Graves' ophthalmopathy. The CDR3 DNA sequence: TGTGCCAGCAGTTCGACTAGCGGGAGGGCCCTTGAGCAGTTCTTC. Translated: CASSSTSGRALEQFF.